Shown below are 16 T cell receptor beta chains from a single sample sequenced in a study of early T cells in non-severe SARS-CoV-2 infection. TCRdb redid the calling of the 5' RACE reads with MiXCR, one entry per CDR3 protein. This sample has roughly 90,000 distinct CDR3 sequences; around 13% occur once, and the top ten carry roughly 6%. The sample was whole blood. The receptors were gathered from an adult who was a healthcare worker with PCR-confirmed SARS-CoV-2 infection or an uninfected control (not recorded which).

The V gene is TRBV30, the J gene TRBJ1-2; no clear D gene. With 2 bases removed from V and 6 bases from J, the gap between germline ends came to 16 bases. This CDR3 contains 14 residues. CDR1 GTSNPN and CDR2 SVGIG come from the germline V gene (reference sequence). The CDR3, as DNA: TGTGCCTGGAGTAAGGATCGGGCGTTCGATGGCTACACCTTC. This sequence encodes CAWSKDRAFDGYTF.

The chain combines TRBV10-1 with TRBJ2-3, with 14 positions matching TRBD2. V lost 4 bases and J lost 4; bases outside the gene matches: 1. Germline V CDR1 and CDR2: WNHNN, SYGVQD (reference sequence). The CDR3 covers 15 residues. CDR3 coding DNA: TGCGCCAGCAGTGGGGGACTAGCGGGGGCAGATACGCAGTATTTT. It is translated as CASSGGLAGADTQYF.

V usage is TRBV5-6 and J usage is TRBJ1-2; D is perhaps TRBD1 (5 bases). With 2 bases removed from V and 5 bases from J, the gap between germline ends came to 16 bases. The CDR3 runs 15 residues. Germline loops: CDR1 SGHDT, CDR2 YYEEEE. As DNA, the CDR3 is TGTGCCAGCAGCTTCTGGGGCCTCGGAATGTATGGCTACACCTTC. Residues: CASSFWGLGMYGYTF.

About this clonotype: The germline gene is not matched at one end of the junction; a read error may be the cause. The J gene is TRBJ2-1, the V gene TRBV7-7; 10 bases agree with TRBD2. Germline loops: CDR1 SSHAT, CDR2 FNYEAQ (reference sequence). This CDR3 has 16 amino acids. As DNA, the CDR3 is TGTGCTAGCAGTCCCAAGACTAGCGGGCCGTACAATGAGCAGTTCTTC. This sequence encodes CASSPKTSGPYNEQFF.

V gene TRBV7-6 combines with J gene TRBJ1-6, with D uncertain. Looked up from germline, CDR1 is SGHVS and CDR2 is FNYEAQ. V was pared by 4 bases and J by 0 bases, with 13 bases between. This CDR3 comprises 17 residues. CDR3 in amino acids: CASSSVAALSYNSPLHF. In DNA form, the CDR3 reads TGTGCCAGCAGCTCCGTGGCCGCCCTCTCCTATAATTCACCCCTCCACTTT.

This clonotype was picked up many times. The genes are TRBV29-1 and TRBJ1-1; D is unresolved. CDR1 and CDR2 (germline): SQVTM, ANQGSEA. The CDR3 has 11 amino acids. The V end was cut by 7 bases, the J end by 4 bases, with 10 bases between. CDR3 DNA: TGCAGCGCCCTAAGGGCCACTGAAGCTTTCTTT. Protein: CSALRATEAFF.

The chain has TRBV6-1 and TRBJ2-7; D may be TRBD1 (6 bases). V gave up 7 bases and J gave up 2 bases, with 15 bases separating them. This CDR3 comprises 14 residues. Germline V lookup: CDR1 MNHNS, CDR2 SASEGT. CDR3 sequence reads: CASTSGQPAYEQYF. The CDR3 DNA reads as TGTGCCAGCACCAGCGGACAGCCCGCCTACGAGCAGTACTTC.

A few counts support this clonotype. CDR3 amino acids: CASSQDMTEGGYTF. The CDR3 region has the DNA TGTGCCAGCAGCCAAGATATGACGGAAGGGGGCTACACCTTC. The rearrangement uses TRBV3-1 and TRBJ1-2; D is uncertain. Germline values: CDR1 LGHDT, CDR2 YNNKEL (reference sequence). Deletions cut 0 bases from V and 8 bases from J, with 13 bases between. This CDR3 comprises 14 residues.

A few counts support this clonotype. This sequence joins TRBV5-1 and TRBJ2-3; no clear D. CDR1 is SGHRS and CDR2 is YFSETQ in the germline V gene. V was trimmed by 1 base and J by 3 bases, leaving 12 bases between them. CDR3 length: 15 residues. The CDR3 DNA sequence: TGCGCCAGCAGCTTGCTGCGGCGTGAGACAGATACGCAGTATTTT. This encodes CASSLLRRETDTQYF.

With respect to this clonotype: This could be a read error, since a much larger clone is one nucleotide away. Because it lacks the conserved phenylalanine or tryptophan at the end, this CDR3 is likely a read error. V and J are TRBV7-8 and TRBJ1-1; TRBD1 matches at 8 bases. J gave up 5 bases and V 1 base, and 9 bases lay outside the gene matches. Germline assignment: CDR1 SGHVS and CDR2 FQNEAQ. The CDR3 contains 16 residues. In DNA, the CDR3 is TGTGCCAGCAGCTTAGGGACAGGGCGGTCGAGGACTGAAGCTTTCTTA. Residues: CASSLGTGRSRTEAFL.

This clonotype was counted a few times. The chain links TRBV4-3 to TRBJ1-6; the D gene is possibly TRBD1 (6 bases). The V and J ends lost 0 bases and 5 bases respectively, with 8 bases between them. Germline CDR1 LGHNA, CDR2 YSLEER. The CDR3 consists of 15 residues. The CDR3 DNA is TGCGCCAGCAGCCAAGAGGGGGCGAATAATTCACCCCTCCACTTT. Amino acid sequence: CASSQEGANNSPLHF.

In its sample, this clonotype was seen a few times. The chain uses TRBV7-9 and TRBJ2-7, with 7 positions matching TRBD2. After removal of 5 bases from V and 3 bases from J, the junction contained 7 bases not matched to a gene. In germline, CDR1 is SEHNR, CDR2 FQNEAQ (reference sequence). The CDR3 extends over 14 amino acids. The CDR3 nucleotides read TGTGCCAGCAGCCCTCCGACGGGGGGCTACGAGCAGTACTTC. Translating gives CASSPPTGGYEQYF.

This clonotype was recorded a few times. CDR3 residues: CASSQVGLAGGDTQYF. DNA of the CDR3: TGCGCCAGCAGCCAAGTGGGCCTAGCGGGGGGAGATACGCAGTATTTT. The chain carries TRBV5-1 and TRBJ2-3; 11 bases agree with TRBD2. V gave up 4 bases and J gave up 5 bases; unmatched junction bases: 9. Germline lookup yields CDR1 SGHRS and CDR2 YFSETQ. The CDR3 is 16 residues long.

This clonotype was counted only a few times. The chain couples TRBV7-8 to TRBJ2-7, with TRBD2 identical over 9 bases. CDR3 length: 15 residues. J gave up 0 bases and V 5 bases, and 5 bases lay outside the gene matches. Germline V gene lookup returns CDR1 SGHVS and CDR2 FQNEAQ. The CDR3 DNA reads as TGTGCCAGCAGCCCAAAGACTAGCGGCTCCTACGAGCAGTACTTC. Its protein product is CASSPKTSGSYEQYF.

This clonotype came up a few times. This chain links TRBV6-5 with TRBJ1-4, with 11 bases identical to TRBD1. The V segment lost 2 bases and the J segment 7 bases; nucleotides outside the gene matches: 15. Germline V gene lookup returns CDR1 MNHEY and CDR2 SVGAGI. The CDR3 runs 19 residues. CDR3 DNA sequence: TGTGCCAGCAGTTACACCCCTGGACAGGGGGCAGTGGTAGCTGAAAAACTGTTTTTT. Translated: CASSYTPGQGAVVAEKLFF.

This clonotype was found once. The rearrangement uses TRBV12-3 or TRBV12-4 and TRBJ1-5, with 10 bases identical to TRBD1. Trimming at V came to 6 bases and at J to 5 bases, leaving 7 bases not matched to a gene. The CDR3 has 15 amino acids. The CDR3 spells CASSQGTGAYQPQHF. The DNA of the CDR3 is TGTGCCAGCAGCCAGGGGACAGGGGCGTATCAGCCCCAGCATTTT.